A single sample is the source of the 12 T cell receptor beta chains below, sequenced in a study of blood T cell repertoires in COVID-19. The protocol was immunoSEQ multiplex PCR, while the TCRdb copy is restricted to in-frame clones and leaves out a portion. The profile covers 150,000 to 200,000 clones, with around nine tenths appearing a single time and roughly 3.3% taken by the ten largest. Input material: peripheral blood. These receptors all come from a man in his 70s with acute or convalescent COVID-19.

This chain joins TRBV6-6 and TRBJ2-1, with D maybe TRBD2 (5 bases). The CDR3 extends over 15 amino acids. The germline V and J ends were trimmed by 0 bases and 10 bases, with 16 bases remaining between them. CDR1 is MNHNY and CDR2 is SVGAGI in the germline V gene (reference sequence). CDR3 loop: CASSYSKSIPGEQFF. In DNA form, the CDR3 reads TGTGCCAGCAGTTACTCGAAGAGTATCCCGGGGGAGCAGTTCTTC.

The DNA of the CDR3 is TGTGCCGTGGCTAGCGGGGCAACCCACACAGATACGCAGTATTTT. Its protein product is CAVASGATHTDTQYF. This chain joins TRBV24-1 and TRBJ2-3; 9 bases map to TRBD2. The CDR3 length is 15 residues. The V gene end was trimmed by 12 bases and the J gene end by 2 bases; junction bases not matched to a gene: 11. Germline V CDR1 and CDR2: KGHDR, SFDVKD.

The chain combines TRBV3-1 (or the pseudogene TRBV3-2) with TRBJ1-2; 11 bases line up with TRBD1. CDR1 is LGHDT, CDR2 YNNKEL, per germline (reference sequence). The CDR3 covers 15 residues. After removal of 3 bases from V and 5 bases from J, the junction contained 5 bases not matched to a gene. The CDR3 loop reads CASSQPDRGRYGYTF. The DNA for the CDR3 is TGTGCCAGCAGCCAGCCGGACAGGGGGCGTTATGGCTACACCTTC.

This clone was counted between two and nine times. The CDR3 protein is CASSLDRGFYGYTF. CDR3 sequence (DNA): TGTGCCAGCAGCTTGGACAGGGGGTTCTATGGCTACACCTTC. The rearrangement links TRBV5-4 to TRBJ1-2; 8 nucleotides agree with TRBD1. Germline CDR1 SGHNT, CDR2 YYREEE (reference sequence). The CDR3 is 14 amino acids. After removal of 0 bases from V and 4 bases from J, the junction contained 2 bases not matched to a gene.

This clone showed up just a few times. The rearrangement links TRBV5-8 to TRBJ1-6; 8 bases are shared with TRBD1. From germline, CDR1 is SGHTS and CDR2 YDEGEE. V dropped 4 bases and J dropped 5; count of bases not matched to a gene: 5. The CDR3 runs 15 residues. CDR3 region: CASSHGQGHNSPLHF. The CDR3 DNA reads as TGTGCCAGCAGCCATGGACAGGGTCATAATTCACCCCTCCACTTT.

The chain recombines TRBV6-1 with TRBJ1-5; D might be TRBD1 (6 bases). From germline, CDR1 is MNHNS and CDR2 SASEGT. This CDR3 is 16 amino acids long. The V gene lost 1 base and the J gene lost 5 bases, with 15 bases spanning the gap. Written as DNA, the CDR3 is TGTGCCAGCAGTGAAGGCGGGGGGCGGATATATCAGCCCCAGCATTTT. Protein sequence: CASSEGGGRIYQPQHF.

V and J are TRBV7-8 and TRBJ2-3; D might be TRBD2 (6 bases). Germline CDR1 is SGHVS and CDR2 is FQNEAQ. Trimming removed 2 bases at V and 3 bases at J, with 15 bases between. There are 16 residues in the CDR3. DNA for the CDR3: TGTGCCAGCAGCTTAAGGACGGCAGGAGGGACAGATACGCAGTATTTT. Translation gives CASSLRTAGGTDTQYF.

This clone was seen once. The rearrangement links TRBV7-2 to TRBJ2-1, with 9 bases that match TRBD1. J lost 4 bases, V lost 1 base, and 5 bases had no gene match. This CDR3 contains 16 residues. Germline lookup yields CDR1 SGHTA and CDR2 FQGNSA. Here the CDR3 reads CASSLDRQGGYNEQFF. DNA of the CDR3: TGTGCCAGCAGCTTAGATCGACAGGGGGGATACAATGAGCAGTTCTTC.

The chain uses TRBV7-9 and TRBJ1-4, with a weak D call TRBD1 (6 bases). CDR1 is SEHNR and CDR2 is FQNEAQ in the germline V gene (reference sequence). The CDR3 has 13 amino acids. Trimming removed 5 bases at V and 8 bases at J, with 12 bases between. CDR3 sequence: CASSLRGGEKLFF. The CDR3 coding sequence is TGTGCCAGCAGCCTACGCGGGGGCGAAAAACTGTTTTTT.

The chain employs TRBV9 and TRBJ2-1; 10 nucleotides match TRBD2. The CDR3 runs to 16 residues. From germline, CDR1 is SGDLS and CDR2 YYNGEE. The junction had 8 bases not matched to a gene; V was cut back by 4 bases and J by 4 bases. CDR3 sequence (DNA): TGTGCCAGCAGCTCCCCAGGGACTAGCGCTTACAATGAGCAGTTCTTC. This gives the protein CASSSPGTSAYNEQFF. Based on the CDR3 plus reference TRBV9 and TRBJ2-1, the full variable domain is DSGVTQTPKHLITATGQRVTLRCSPRSGDLSVYWYQQSLDQGLQFLIQYYNGEERAKGNILERFSAQQFPDLHSELNLSSLELGDSALYFCASSSPGTSAYNEQFFGPGTRLTVL.

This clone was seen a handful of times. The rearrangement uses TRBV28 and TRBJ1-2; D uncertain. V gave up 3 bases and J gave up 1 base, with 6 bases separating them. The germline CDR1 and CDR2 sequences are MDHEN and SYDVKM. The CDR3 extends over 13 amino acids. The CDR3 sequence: CASSLILNYGYTF. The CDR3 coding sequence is TGTGCCAGCAGTTTGATACTTAACTATGGCTACACCTTC.

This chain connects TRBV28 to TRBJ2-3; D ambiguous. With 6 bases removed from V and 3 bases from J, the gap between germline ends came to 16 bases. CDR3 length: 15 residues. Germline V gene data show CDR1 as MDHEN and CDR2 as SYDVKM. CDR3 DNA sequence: TGTGCCAGCAGCCTACTATTACCTGGGACAGATACGCAGTATTTT. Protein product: CASSLLLPGTDTQYF.